This TCR beta chain emerged from a study of blood T cell repertoires in COVID-19. Across the study: Acute-phase and convalescent COVID-19 samples originated in the United States, Italy and Spain.

One Seattle source followed patients from active infection through their disease course. Germline CDR1 is MNHNS and CDR2 is SASEGT. Trimming at V came to 2 bases and at J to 12 bases, leaving 8 bases not matched to a gene. The CDR3 totals 14 residues. Assay: immunoSEQ multiplex PCR; the TCRdb copy retains only in-frame clones and omits some. This sample has about 99,000 clones, with roughly 81% found just once. V gene TRBV6-1 combines with J gene TRBJ2-5, with 11 bases that match TRBD1. The sequenced material came from peripheral blood. This receptor was identified in a man aged 80 or over with COVID-19, enrolled during active disease. As DNA, the CDR3 is TGTGCCAGCAGTGAACTTAGGACAGGGGGCGCGGAGTACTTC. Amino acids: CASSELRTGGAEYF.